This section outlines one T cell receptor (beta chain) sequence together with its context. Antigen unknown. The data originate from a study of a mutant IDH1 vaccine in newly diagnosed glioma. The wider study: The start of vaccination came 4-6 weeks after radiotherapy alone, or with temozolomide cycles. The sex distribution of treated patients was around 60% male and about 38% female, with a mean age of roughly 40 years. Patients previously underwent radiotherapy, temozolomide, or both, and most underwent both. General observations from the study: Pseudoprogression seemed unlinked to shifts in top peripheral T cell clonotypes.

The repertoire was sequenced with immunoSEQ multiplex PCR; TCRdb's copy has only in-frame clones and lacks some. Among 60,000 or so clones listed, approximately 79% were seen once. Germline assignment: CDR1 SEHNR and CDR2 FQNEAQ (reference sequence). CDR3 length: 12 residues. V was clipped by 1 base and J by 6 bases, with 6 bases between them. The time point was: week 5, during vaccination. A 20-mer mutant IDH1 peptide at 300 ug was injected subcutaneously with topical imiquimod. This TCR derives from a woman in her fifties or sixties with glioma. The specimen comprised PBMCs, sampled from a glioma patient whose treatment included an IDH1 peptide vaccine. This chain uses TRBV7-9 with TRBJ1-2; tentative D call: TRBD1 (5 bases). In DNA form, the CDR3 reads TGTGCCAGCAGCTTAGAGGGGAATGGCTACACCTTC. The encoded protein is CASSLEGNGYTF.